Listed here is a single T cell receptor beta chain. Its antigen remains undetermined. The sample holds no much larger clone one base away, and base qualities are not on file. This entry comes from a study of T and B cells in COVID-19 patients (dated by TCRdb to 2019 to 2021). At the level of the whole study: Using TRB and IGH repertoire sequencing of peripheral blood, the study characterized adaptive immunity in COVID-19 patients who had active infection or had recovered. A recovered cohort was made up of about 19 patients contributing roughly 21 samples, mostly after mild to moderate COVID-19 managed as outpatients. A median age of roughly 34 years was recorded in the recovered cohort versus around 67 years in the active-infection cohort. Critical illness requiring mechanical ventilation or ECMO was present in about 55% of the 20 patients in the active-infection cohort. Of the roughly 21 patients in the active-infection cohort, about 17 had comorbidities associated with unfavorable COVID-19 outcome. Over 7 million TCR sequences were analysed in a TCR and BCR sequence repository that covered about 35 patients and around 66 time points. A couple of patients belonged to both the recovered and active cohorts because samples were available from active disease and after recovery. Repertoire analyses used an age-matched reference group of approximately 40 healthy donors who were negative for COVID-19 antibodies as the comparison. As many as 9 follow-up blood samples were taken per patient, and some of the samples covered different disease stages within the same individual. What the authors observed across the whole study: The cohort was considered too small for HLA contributions to COVID-19 susceptibility or severity to be assessed. In active COVID-19, TRB repertoires were highly clonal, while at recovery, diversity and richness increased above the levels seen in healthy donors. Specific T cell subsets (CD4+/Treg/CD8+) and sorted SARS-CoV-2-responsive or tetramer+ T cells had not yet been sequenced, and the corresponding sequencing experiments were ongoing. It was stated that prospective validation of the reported TCR clusters was required before the clusters could be put to clinical use. TRBV/TRBJ gene usage was reported as strongly skewed in patients with COVID-19. Blood samples from mildly ill patients during symptoms and early samples from severe cases were scarce. The recovered cohort had roughly 2,300 exclusive TCR clusters, including some 31 low-pGen clusters.

Genomic DNA extracted from blood, in amounts of about 220-500 ng, served as the starting material for amplifying TRB repertoires. Inclusive of the bounding cysteine and phenylalanine, the CDR3 is 18 residues long. The only DNA kept is the CDR3, 54 bases in frame from the first base. The germline V gene (reference sequence) specifies MNHEY as CDR1 and SMNVEV as CDR2. V is pared back by 5 bases and J by 0 bases, with 17 bases lying between the germline termini. Sequencing instrument: Illumina MiSeq. TRB rearrangements were amplified by multiplex PCR with BIOMED2 TRB-A/B primer pools. Illumina-compatible adapters and 7-nucleotide sample barcodes were attached to the amplicons in two consecutive PCRs. All library PCRs used Phusion HS II polymerase. The amplicons were purified from gel with the NucleoSpin Gel and PCR Clean-up kit, measured on Qubit, and then pooled at 4 to 5 nM. The quality of the amplicon pool was checked on an Agilent 2100 Bioanalyzer prior to Illumina next-generation sequencing. The authors' pipeline ran thus. TRB rearrangements were annotated with MiXCR 3.0.8 using the default MiXCR reference library. Non-productive reads and sequences with fewer than 2 reads were excluded, and each unique CDR3 nucleotide sequence counted as one clone. Clonality, diversity, richness and V-J gene usage were computed in R 3.5.1. TCR clustering by CDR3 similarity used GLIPH2, with generation probabilities calculated by OLGA. GLIPH2 clusters were kept only when the clusters contained at least four unique TCR clonotypes present in at least three individuals. The public sequencing data were trimmed at Q25 with fastp and processed into clonotypes with MiXCR by TCRdb, which kept only in-frame beta chains. Rows with a matching CDR3 protein are joined into one entry that keeps the most common DNA and genes. TCRdb assigned the V and J calls; the authors' analysis was not used. Counted in this sample were more than 15,000 distinct CDR3 sequences; 36% of them appeared once. About 17% of the sample comes from the top ten.

The clonotype comes from a human donor with active COVID-19. Sample: blood. The rearranged chain carries TRBV27 and TRBJ1-6; confidence is insufficient to name the D gene. In nucleotide form, the sequence is TGTGCCAGCAGTGACCCCGACGAGATGAGCTCCTATAATTCACCCCTCCACTTT. The translation is CASSDPDEMSSYNSPLHF.